These T cell receptor beta chains were read from a single sample in a study of T-cell reconstitution after alpha-beta-depleted transplantation in children. TCRdb passed the PCR reads through MiXCR, listing each CDR3 protein once. The repertoire consists of about 580,000 distinct CDR3 sequences, with about 21% occurring once and the leading ten covering around 14%. The sample in question was PBMCs, mostly from graft donor cells, obtained 360 days after TCRalphabeta/CD19-depleted stem cell transplant. These receptors originate from a boy less than two years old who had a stem cell transplant for acute myeloid leukemia, so the T cells may come from the graft donor. CDR3s include the opening cysteine and the closing phenylalanine or tryptophan. D genes are given only for firm matches. Expanded clones get a size class; other rows say once, few or many, or leave the size out.

clone_size	d_call	j_call	v_call	cdr3_nt	cdr3_aa
many	.	TRBJ1-1	TRBV7-6	TGTGCCAGCAGCTTTTTAGGGCCCGACTCGGGGGGCACTGAAGCTTTCTTT	CASSFLGPDSGGTEAFF
.	.	TRBJ1-1	TRBV20-1	TGCAGTGCTAGAATCGAGAACACTGAAGCTTTCTTT	CSARIENTEAFF
.	.	TRBJ1-3	TRBV6-5	TGTGCCAGCAGTTACGGGAATAATCCATCTGGAAACACCATATATTTT	CASSYGNNPSGNTIYF
many	TRBD1	TRBJ1-2	TRBV18	TGTGCCAGCTCACCAGTCCAGGGGGTGACCTATGGCTACACCTTC	CASSPVQGVTYGYTF
.	.	TRBJ2-3	TRBV10-2	TGCGCCAGCAGTCCCTCGGACTTCACAGATACGCAGTATTTT	CASSPSDFTDTQYF
.	TRBD2	TRBJ2-1	TRBV12-3/TRBV12-4	TGTGCCAGCAGCAGGCTAGCGGGGGGGCTAAATGAGCAGTTCTTC	CASSRLAGGLNEQFF
once	TRBD2	TRBJ2-7	TRBV7-2	TGTGCCAGCAGCAAAGCCGGGACTAGCGGGCCGATCTACGAGCAGTACTTC	CASSKAGTSGPIYEQYF
many	.	TRBJ2-7	TRBV9	TGTGCCAGCAGCCCGGGGGAGCGGGTCCACTCCTACGAGCAGTACTTC	CASSPGERVHSYEQYF
few	TRBD1	TRBJ2-3	TRBV20-1	TGCAGTGCTTTTCGACAGGGAATCGGAGTTGCTACGCAGTATTTT	CSAFRQGIGVATQYF
few	TRBD1	TRBJ1-2	TRBV6-5	TGTGCCAGCAGTTACAAGGGACAGGGTGTAGGCTACACCTTC	CASSYKGQGVGYTF
.	TRBD1	TRBJ2-3	TRBV27	TGTGCCAGCAGTCCGTGGACAGGGGAAGATACGCAGTATTTT	CASSPWTGEDTQYF
few	.	TRBJ2-5	TRBV6-6	TGTGCCAGCAGTCGTAACAAAGAGACCCAGTACTTC	CASSRNKETQYF
.	.	TRBJ2-1	TRBV27	TGTGCCAGCAGTTTATCGGTGGGCAATGAGCAGTTCTTC	CASSLSVGNEQFF
many	.	TRBJ2-1	TRBV5-6	TGTGCCAGCAGCTTCCTGACCCAAAGCTCCTACAATGAGCAGTTCTTC	CASSFLTQSSYNEQFF
few	TRBD1	TRBJ2-5	TRBV24-1	TGTGCCACCAGTGACAAGGGGGCGGAGACCCAGTACTTC	CATSDKGAETQYF
few	.	TRBJ2-2	TRBV6-1	TGTGCCAGCACCGTCGTGAAGGGGAACACCGGGGAGCTGTTTTTT	CASTVVKGNTGELFF
.	.	TRBJ2-1	TRBV20-1	TGCAGTGCTAGGGACCGGATAGGGGGGCAGTTCTTC	CSARDRIGGQFF
many	TRBD2	TRBJ2-1	TRBV14	TGTGCCAGCAGCCAAGGGACTAGCGGGGCCTACAATGAGCAGTTCTTC	CASSQGTSGAYNEQFF